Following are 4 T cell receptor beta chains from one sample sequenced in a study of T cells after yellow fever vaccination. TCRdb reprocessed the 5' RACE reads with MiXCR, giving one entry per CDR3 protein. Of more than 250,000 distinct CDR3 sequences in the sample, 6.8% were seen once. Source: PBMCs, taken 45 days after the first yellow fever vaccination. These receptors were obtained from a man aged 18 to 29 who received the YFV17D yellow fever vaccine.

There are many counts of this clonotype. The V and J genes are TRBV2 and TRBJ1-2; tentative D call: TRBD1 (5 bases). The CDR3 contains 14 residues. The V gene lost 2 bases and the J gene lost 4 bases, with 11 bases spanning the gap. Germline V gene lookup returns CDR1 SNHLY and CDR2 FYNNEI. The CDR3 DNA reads TGTGCCAGCAGTGAACAGGGAGGAGCCTATGGCTACACCTTC. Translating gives CASSEQGGAYGYTF. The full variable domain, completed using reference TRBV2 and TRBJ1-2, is EPEVTQTPSHQVTQMGQEVILRCVPISNHLYFYWYRQILGQKVEFLVSFYNNEISEKSEIFDDQFSVERPDGSNFTLKIRSTKLEDSAMYFCASSEQGGAYGYTFGSGTRLTVV.

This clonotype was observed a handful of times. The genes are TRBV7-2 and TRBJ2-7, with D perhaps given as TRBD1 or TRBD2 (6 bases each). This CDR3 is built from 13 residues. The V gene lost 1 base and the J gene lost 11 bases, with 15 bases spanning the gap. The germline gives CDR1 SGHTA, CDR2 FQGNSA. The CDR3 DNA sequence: TGTGCCAGCAGCTTAGAACTTGGGGGGCTCAAGTACTTC. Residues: CASSLELGGLKYF.

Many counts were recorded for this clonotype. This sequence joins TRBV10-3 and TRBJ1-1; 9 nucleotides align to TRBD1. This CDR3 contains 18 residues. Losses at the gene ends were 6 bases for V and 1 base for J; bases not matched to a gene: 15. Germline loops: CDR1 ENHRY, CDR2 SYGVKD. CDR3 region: CAISLDVTGGGRNTEAFF. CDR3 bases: TGTGCCATCAGCCTAGACGTGACAGGGGGAGGAAGGAACACTGAAGCTTTCTTT.

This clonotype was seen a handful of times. This CDR3 is CASSYEGQGHYPLHF. CDR3 in DNA: TGTGCCAGCAGCTACGAGGGACAGGGACATTACCCCCTCCACTTT. V is TRBV4-2 and J is TRBJ1-6, with 9 positions matching TRBD1. Germline-derived CDR1 and CDR2 are LGHNA and YNFKEQ. The CDR3 sequence is 15 residues long. Losses at the gene ends were 5 bases for V and 13 bases for J; bases not matched to a gene: 12.